Shown below are 29 T cell receptor beta chains from a single sample sequenced in a study of blood T cell repertoires in COVID-19. Using immunoSEQ multiplex PCR, the repertoire was profiled, and TCRdb retains in-frame clones only, with some absent. The sample has around 240,000 clones, approximately 90% seen once. Sequencing used PBMCs or T cells enriched from blood (not recorded which). These receptor sequences come from a man aged 50-60 years who had been exposed to COVID-19.

The chain recombines TRBV7-3 with TRBJ1-1; 7 nucleotides line up with TRBD1. This CDR3 has 13 residues. The junction had 8 bases not matched to a gene; V was cut back by 10 bases and J by 3 bases. Germline lookup yields CDR1 SGHTA and CDR2 FQGTGA. The CDR3 DNA reads TGTGCCACATCTGAGGGGGCTGACACTGAAGCTTTCTTT. The encoded protein is CATSEGADTEAFF.

This clone was observed once. The rearrangement links TRBV29-1 to TRBJ2-5; 9 bases line up with TRBD2. The trim removed 4 bases at V and 5 bases at J, leaving 14 bases unmatched. CDR1 is SQVTM, CDR2 ANQGSEA, per germline. The CDR3 is 16 residues long. CDR3 bases: TGCAGCGTTGCTGATGGTAGCGGGAGAGGCGGGGAGACCCAGTACTTC. Translating it yields CSVADGSGRGGETQYF.

This sequence joins TRBV19 and TRBJ1-5, with 9 bases lining up with TRBD1. The V and J ends lost 3 bases and 7 bases, in that order; junction bases with no gene match: 10. CDR3 length equals 16 residues. Germline-derived CDR1 and CDR2 are LNHDA and SQIVND (reference sequence). CDR3 nucleotide sequence: TGTGCCAGTAGTATGGTTGGGGGACAGGGACTGCAGCCCCAGCATTTT. This encodes CASSMVGGQGLQPQHF. Drawing the rest from reference TRBV19 and TRBJ1-5, the complete variable domain is DGGITQSPKYLFRKEGQNVTLSCEQNLNHDAMYWYRQDPGQGLRLIYYSQIVNDFQKGDIAEGYSVSREKKESFPLTVTSAQKNPTAFYLCASSMVGGQGLQPQHFGDGTRLSIL.

This clone has just one count. The chain uses TRBV6-5 and TRBJ1-4; TRBD1 matches 7 bases. V was clipped by 5 bases and J by 4 bases; unmatched bases: 1. Germline loops: CDR1 MNHEY, CDR2 SVGAGI. The CDR3 contains 13 residues. The CDR3 spells CASSQGDNEKLFF. The CDR3 nucleotides read TGTGCCAGCAGTCAGGGGGATAATGAAAAACTGTTTTTT.

V gene TRBV6-1 combines with J gene TRBJ1-5; 7 bases are shared with TRBD1. V was pared by 2 bases and J by 3 bases, with 10 bases of the junction left unmatched. Per germline, CDR1 MNHNS and CDR2 SASEGT. The CDR3 covers 17 residues. Written as DNA, the CDR3 is TGTGCCAGCAGTGAATATTCTCGGGACAGCTTCAATCAGCCCCAGCATTTT. It specifies CASSEYSRDSFNQPQHF.

The J gene is TRBJ1-3, the V gene TRBV6-5; 7 bases match TRBD1. With V trimmed by 11 bases and J by 7 bases, 11 bases remained unmatched. The CDR3 is made up of 13 amino acids. The germline gives CDR1 MNHEY, CDR2 SVGAGI. The CDR3 bases are TGTGCCGTTCAGGGGACAGCCGCTAACACCATATATTTT. Translating it yields CAVQGTAANTIYF.

DNA for the CDR3: TGTGCCAGCTCTCGACTGGTGCGGGAGACCCAGTACTTC. Protein: CASSRLVRETQYF. The rearrangement links TRBV18 to TRBJ2-5; unclear D gene. The V end lost 6 bases, the J end lost 5 bases, and 13 bases lay between the germline ends. The CDR3 extends over 13 amino acids. Germline V gives CDR1 KGHSH, CDR2 LQKENI. Drawing the rest from reference TRBV18 and TRBJ2-5, the complete variable domain is NAGVMQNPRHLVRRRGQEARLRCSPMKGHSHVYWYRQLPEEGLKFMVYLQKENIIDESGMPKERFSAEFPKEGPSILRIQQVVRGDSAAYFCASSRLVRETQYFGPGTRLLVL.

The chain uses TRBV19 and TRBJ1-2; 8 nucleotides agree with TRBD1. V gave up 0 bases and J gave up 8 bases; unmatched junction bases: 5. Looked up from germline, CDR1 is LNHDA and CDR2 is SQIVND (reference sequence). The length of the CDR3 is 14 residues. This CDR3 reads CASSIDVTGDGYTF. CDR3 in DNA: TGTGCCAGTAGTATAGATGTGACAGGGGACGGCTACACCTTC.

The chain carries TRBV11-3 and TRBJ2-7; D is uncertain. The ends were cut back, 2 bases at V and 0 bases at J, with 8 bases in the middle. The CDR3 contains 14 residues. Germline CDR1 SGHNT, CDR2 YENEEA. The CDR3 protein is CASSLSWSSYEQYV. CDR3 nucleotides: TGTGCCAGCAGCTTAAGTTGGAGCTCCTACGAGCAGTACGTC.

The sample holds a few counts of this clone. The J gene is TRBJ2-2, the V gene TRBV6-5; maybe TRBD1 (6 bases). The ends were cut back, 4 bases at V and 1 base at J, with 7 bases in the middle. CDR1 and CDR2 (germline): MNHEY, SVGAGI. This CDR3 contains 14 residues. The CDR3 DNA is TGTGCCAGCAGTTCGGGACAGAACACCGGGGAGCTGTTTTTT. It yields the protein CASSSGQNTGELFF.

CDR3 loop: CASSYEGQGYNQPQHF. CDR3 DNA: TGTGCCAGCAGTTACGAAGGACAGGGTTACAATCAGCCCCAGCATTTT. The V gene is TRBV6-6, the J gene TRBJ1-5, with 8 bases lining up with TRBD1. Germline V lookup: CDR1 MNHNY, CDR2 SVGAGI (reference sequence). This CDR3 region has 16 residues. Unmatched junction bases numbered 6, after V lost 2 bases and J lost 3 bases.

CDR3 bases: TGTGCCAGCGGTTCCGGGACTACCATATACAATGAGCAGTTCTTC. Translated, it gives CASGSGTTIYNEQFF. This chain connects TRBV2 to TRBJ2-1; 7 nucleotides agree with TRBD2. V shed 8 bases, J shed 4 bases, and the junction held 11 bases outside the gene matches. This CDR3 is 15 amino acids long. Per germline, CDR1 SNHLY and CDR2 FYNNEI.

This chain joins TRBV13 and TRBJ2-3; 8 bases align to TRBD2. The germline V gene encodes CDR1 PRHDT and CDR2 FYEKMQ (reference sequence). J was trimmed by 4 bases and V by 5 bases; bases with no gene match: 2. The length of the CDR3 is 13 residues. The CDR3 nucleotides are TGTGCCAGCAGCCAGCGGGGGTCAGATACGCAGTATTTT. This encodes CASSQRGSDTQYF.

This chain uses TRBV7-8 with TRBJ2-7, with a weak D call TRBD1 (6 bases). Germline V CDR1 and CDR2: SGHVS, FQNEAQ. V lost 2 bases to trimming and J lost 0 bases, with 11 bases between them. This CDR3 is 15 amino acids long. The CDR3 DNA reads TGTGCCAGCAGCTTAATGAGGACAGACTCCTACGAGCAGTACTTC. Encoded protein: CASSLMRTDSYEQYF.

In DNA, the CDR3 is TGTGCCAGCAGCCTCAGTACCGATCAGCCCCAGCATTTT. It translates to CASSLSTDQPQHF. The J gene is TRBJ1-5, the V gene TRBV7-9; D unresolved. The CDR3 consists of 13 residues. V was cut by 5 bases and J by 5 bases, with 10 bases left in between. Per germline, CDR1 SEHNR and CDR2 FQNEAQ (reference sequence).

This clone came up once. The rearrangement links TRBV29-1 to TRBJ2-5; D not certain. V dropped 3 bases and J dropped 2 bases, with 7 bases sitting between them. The CDR3 extends over 12 amino acids. In germline, CDR1 is SQVTM, CDR2 ANQGSEA. The CDR3 nucleotides are TGCAGCGTTGACTCCAGACAAGAGACCCAGTACTTC. This codes for CSVDSRQETQYF.

The genes are TRBV19 and TRBJ1-4, with 9 bases that match TRBD1. The CDR3 totals 15 residues. With V trimmed by 10 bases and J by 8 bases, 14 bases remained unmatched. In germline, CDR1 is LNHDA, CDR2 SQIVND (reference sequence). CDR3 sequence: CATLGRTGDREKLFF. DNA of the CDR3: TGTGCCACCTTGGGACGGACAGGGGATCGAGAAAAACTGTTTTTT.

J is TRBJ1-1 and V is TRBV28; D may be TRBD1 (5 bases). Germline V gene lookup returns CDR1 MDHEN and CDR2 SYDVKM. The CDR3 has 13 residues. V lost 8 bases and J lost 0, with 10 bases in between. The CDR3, as DNA: TGTGCCAGCGGGTACAGGATGAACACTGAAGCTTTCTTT. Its translation: CASGYRMNTEAFF.

The chain is built from TRBV5-4 and TRBJ2-4; TRBD2 aligns across 9 bases. The CDR3 spans 17 residues. The V and J ends lost 6 bases and 2 bases, in that order; junction bases with no gene match: 12. CDR1 and CDR2 (germline): SGHNT, YYREEE (reference sequence). CDR3 in amino acids: CASTRGGGPYTKNIQYF. For the CDR3, the DNA is TGTGCCAGCACCCGCGGGGGGGGGCCGTATACCAAAAACATTCAGTACTTC.

The chain links TRBV11-2 to TRBJ1-2, with 10 nucleotides matching TRBD1. V dropped 5 bases and J dropped 3; count of bases not matched to a gene: 9. There are 16 residues in the CDR3. The germline CDR1 and CDR2 sequences are SGHAT and FQNNGV. CDR3 nucleotide sequence: TGTGCCAGCAGCCCATCCGGGACAGGGGTGTACTATGGCTACACCTTC. This codes for CASSPSGTGVYYGYTF. The full variable domain, with the rest looked up from reference TRBV11-2 and TRBJ1-2, is EAGVAQSPRYKIIEKRQSVAFWCNPISGHATLYWYQQILGQGPKLLIQFQNNGVVDDSQLPKDRFSAERLKGVDSTLKIQPAKLEDSAVYLCASSPSGTGVYYGYTFGSGTRLTVV.

This clone was observed a few times. The J gene is TRBJ1-6, the V gene TRBV5-1; 9 bases line up with TRBD1. The germline gives CDR1 SGHRS, CDR2 YFSETQ. J gave up 0 bases and V 0 bases, and 13 bases lay outside the gene matches. The CDR3 sequence is 21 residues long. The CDR3 region has the DNA TGCGCCAGCAGCTTGGGAACAGGGGGCTACAGGATGAGCTCCTATAATTCACCCCTCCACTTT. Translated: CASSLGTGGYRMSSYNSPLHF.

In DNA, the CDR3 is TGTGCCAGCAGCGCGGACAGATCTTACAATGAGCAGTTCTTC. It translates to CASSADRSYNEQFF. The V call is TRBV7-3, the J call TRBJ2-1, with D possibly TRBD1 on 6 matching bases. Per germline, CDR1 SGHTA and CDR2 FQGTGA. Trimming removed 5 bases at V and 4 bases at J, with 12 bases between. This CDR3 is 14 amino acids long.

This sequence joins TRBV6-4 and TRBJ1-2; tentatively, D is TRBD1 (5 bases). The germline V gene encodes CDR1 MRHNA and CDR2 SNTAGT. The CDR3 runs 15 residues. The V and J ends lost 3 bases and 4 bases respectively, with 15 bases between them. DNA for the CDR3: TGTGCCAGCAGTGAGGGGGGGGGATTGGCCTATGGCTACACCTTC. Its protein is CASSEGGGLAYGYTF.

The chain recombines TRBV28 with TRBJ1-3; 11 bases are a match to TRBD1. The CDR3 runs 17 residues. J lost 3 bases, V lost 5 bases, and 9 bases had no gene match. Germline lookup yields CDR1 MDHEN and CDR2 SYDVKM. The CDR3 DNA reads as TGTGCCAGCAGTACCCCCCGGGACAGGGGGTTTGGAAACACCATATATTTT. Its protein is CASSTPRDRGFGNTIYF. Full variable domain (missing parts from reference TRBV28 and TRBJ1-3): DVKVTQSSRYLVKRTGEKVFLECVQDMDHENMFWYRQDPGLGLRLIYFSYDVKMKEKGDIPEGYSVSREKKERFSLILESASTNQTSMYLCASSTPRDRGFGNTIYFGEGSWLTVV.

The CDR3 spells CAATRDPYNEQFF. CDR3 sequence (DNA): TGTGCCGCTACTAGAGACCCCTACAATGAGCAGTTCTTC. This chain connects TRBV10-3 to TRBJ2-1; the D gene is possibly TRBD2 (5 bases). The CDR3 is 13 amino acids. CDR1 and CDR2 (germline): ENHRY, SYGVKD. Trimming removed 11 bases at V and 2 bases at J, with 13 bases between.

This chain connects TRBV9 to TRBJ2-7, with 7 positions matching TRBD2. There are 16 residues in the CDR3. Germline lookup yields CDR1 SGDLS and CDR2 YYNGEE. V shed 0 bases, J shed 0 bases, and the junction held 6 bases outside the gene matches. The CDR3 coding sequence is TGTGCCAGCAGCGTAGTTCCAGCGGGGAGCTCCTACGAGCAGTACGTC. Amino acid sequence: CASSVVPAGSSYEQYV.

The chain employs TRBV5-1 and TRBJ1-3; 10 nucleotides match TRBD1. CDR1 and CDR2 from the germline V gene are SGHRS and YFSETQ. The CDR3 totals 15 residues. The ends lost 4 bases at V and 4 bases at J; junction bases unmatched: 5. The CDR3 DNA sequence: TGCGCCAGCAGCAGGGGACAGGGGAACGGAAACACCATATATTTT. Protein: CASSRGQGNGNTIYF.

CDR3 protein: CASSPWGAGQGAETQYF. The CDR3 nucleotides are TGTGCCAGCAGCCCTTGGGGGGCGGGACAGGGGGCAGAGACCCAGTACTTC. V and J are TRBV28 and TRBJ2-5; TRBD1 matches 12 bases. J gave up 4 bases and V 6 bases, and 12 bases lay outside the gene matches. The germline CDR1 and CDR2 sequences are MDHEN and SYDVKM. CDR3 length equals 17 residues. Based on the CDR3 plus reference TRBV28 and TRBJ2-5, the full variable domain is DVKVTQSSRYLVKRTGEKVFLECVQDMDHENMFWYRQDPGLGLRLIYFSYDVKMKEKGDIPEGYSVSREKKERFSLILESASTNQTSMYLCASSPWGAGQGAETQYFGPGTRLLVL.

The V gene is TRBV27, the J gene TRBJ2-2, with TRBD2 matching 9 bases. Germline-derived CDR1 and CDR2 are MNHEY and SMNVEV (reference sequence). This CDR3 is built from 15 residues. V shed 5 bases, J shed 1 base, and the junction held 2 bases outside the gene matches. CDR3 region: CASSLAGRNTGELFF. The CDR3 region has the DNA TGTGCCAGCAGTCTAGCGGGACGGAACACCGGGGAGCTGTTTTTT.